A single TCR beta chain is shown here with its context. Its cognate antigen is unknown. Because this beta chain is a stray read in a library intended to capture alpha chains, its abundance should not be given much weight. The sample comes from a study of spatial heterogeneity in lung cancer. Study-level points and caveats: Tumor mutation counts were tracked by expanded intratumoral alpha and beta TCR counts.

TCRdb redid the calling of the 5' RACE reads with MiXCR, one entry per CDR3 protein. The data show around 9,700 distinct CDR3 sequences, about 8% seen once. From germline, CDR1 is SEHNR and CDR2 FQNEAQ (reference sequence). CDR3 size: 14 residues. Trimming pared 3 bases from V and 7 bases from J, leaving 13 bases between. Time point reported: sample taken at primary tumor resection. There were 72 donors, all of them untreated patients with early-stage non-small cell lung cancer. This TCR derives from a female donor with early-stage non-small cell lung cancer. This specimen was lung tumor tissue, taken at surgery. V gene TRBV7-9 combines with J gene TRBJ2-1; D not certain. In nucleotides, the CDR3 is TGTGCCAGCAGCTTTCCGGGCAGGAAGAATGAGCAGTTCTTC. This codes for CASSFPGRKNEQFF.